These 25 T cell receptor beta chains were all obtained from the same sample, sequenced in a study of blood T cell repertoires in COVID-19. The repertoire was sequenced with immunoSEQ multiplex PCR; TCRdb's copy has only in-frame clones and lacks some. Among a few hundred thousand clones listed, approximately 84% were seen once. The sequencing input was peripheral blood. The receptors were gathered from a woman in her fifties or sixties with acute or convalescent COVID-19.

V and J are TRBV3-1 (or the pseudogene TRBV3-2) and TRBJ2-3; D not certain. CDR3 size: 14 residues. V was cut by 1 base and J by 4 bases, with 9 bases left in between. Germline values: CDR1 LGHDT, CDR2 YNNKEL (reference sequence). The CDR3 region has the DNA TGTGCCAGCAGCCAAGCGATGGTAGCAGATACGCAGTATTTT. This translates into CASSQAMVADTQYF.

The chain employs TRBV6-4 and TRBJ1-4; TRBD1 matches 7 bases. Per germline, CDR1 MRHNA and CDR2 SNTAGT. This CDR3 comprises 14 residues. The trim removed 2 bases at V and 8 bases at J, leaving 5 bases unmatched. The CDR3 protein is CASSDNRGKEKLFF. CDR3 coding DNA: TGTGCCAGCAGTGACAACAGGGGTAAAGAAAAACTGTTTTTT.

The rearrangement links TRBV9 to TRBJ2-1; a possible D gene is TRBD1 (5 bases). The CDR3 spans 16 residues. V lost 2 bases, J lost 1 base, and 13 bases lay in between. Germline values: CDR1 SGDLS, CDR2 YYNGEE. The CDR3 sequence: CASSVTTTASYNEQFF. As DNA, the CDR3 is TGTGCCAGCAGCGTGACAACGACAGCGTCCTACAATGAGCAGTTCTTC.

The chain couples TRBV5-1 to TRBJ1-1, with TRBD1 as a possible D gene (6 bases). CDR3 size: 15 residues. V was pared by 0 bases and J by 1 base, with 10 bases between. CDR1 and CDR2 from the germline V gene are SGHRS and YFSETQ. The CDR3 protein is CASSLAQGRNTEAFF. Here the CDR3 DNA reads TGCGCCAGCAGCTTGGCCCAGGGGAGGAACACTGAAGCTTTCTTT.

DNA of the CDR3: TGTGCCAGCGTCGGGAGATGGGATGAGACCCAGTACTTC. It encodes CASVGRWDETQYF. The chain couples TRBV6-5 to TRBJ2-5; D is perhaps TRBD2 (6 bases). This CDR3 comprises 13 residues. Germline-derived CDR1 and CDR2 are MNHEY and SVGAGI. V gave up 8 bases and J gave up 5 bases, with 15 bases separating them.

The gene calls are TRBV4-1 and TRBJ1-4, with D tentatively TRBD1 (5 bases). CDR3 length equals 16 residues. The germline V and J ends were trimmed by 0 bases and 3 bases, with 11 bases remaining between them. Per the germline V gene, CDR1 is MGHRA and CDR2 is YSYEKL. The CDR3 reads CASSQDQGSANEKLFF. The DNA for the CDR3 is TGCGCCAGCAGCCAAGATCAGGGATCCGCTAATGAAAAACTGTTTTTT.

The J gene is TRBJ1-6, the V gene TRBV19, with 8 bases aligning to TRBD1. Germline CDR1 LNHDA, CDR2 SQIVND (reference sequence). The CDR3 is 14 amino acids. With V trimmed by 7 bases and J by 6 bases, 5 bases remained unmatched. This CDR3 is CASIGTGRNSPLHF. Written as DNA, the CDR3 is TGTGCCAGTATCGGGACAGGCCGTAATTCACCCCTCCACTTT.

V gene TRBV19 combines with J gene TRBJ2-2, with D possibly TRBD2 on 6 matching bases. This CDR3 has 14 residues. The germline V and J ends were trimmed by 7 bases and 3 bases, with 12 bases remaining between them. Germline lookup yields CDR1 LNHDA and CDR2 SQIVND (reference sequence). The CDR3 DNA reads TGTGCCAGTAATCGAGCGGGCGACACCGGGGAGCTGTTTTTT. Protein product: CASNRAGDTGELFF.

This chain joins TRBV5-8 and TRBJ2-3; D uncertain. Germline loops: CDR1 SGHTS, CDR2 YDEGEE. The CDR3 is 13 amino acids. V was pared by 5 bases and J by 0 bases, with 7 bases between. The chain's CDR3 is CASRPRSTDTQYF. The DNA for the CDR3 is TGTGCCAGCAGACCGAGGAGCACAGATACGCAGTATTTT. Drawing the rest from reference TRBV5-8 and TRBJ2-3, the complete variable domain is EAGVTQSPTHLIKTRGQQATLRCSPISGHTSVYWYQQALGLGLQFLLWYDEGEERNRGNFPPRFSGRQFPNYSSELNVNALELEDSALYLCASRPRSTDTQYFGPGTRLTVL.

The gene calls are TRBV29-1 and TRBJ1-1; 7 nucleotides agree with TRBD1. The germline V gene has CDR1 SQVTM and CDR2 ANQGSEA. This CDR3 has 13 residues. Germline trimming cut 6 bases from V and 4 bases from J; bases unmatched to any gene: 8. The CDR3 sequence: CSVAETGSTEAFF. The DNA of the CDR3 is TGCAGCGTCGCGGAGACAGGGTCCACTGAAGCTTTCTTT.

CDR3 protein: CASSQGQGTTDTQYF. CDR3 DNA: TGCGCCAGCAGCCAGGGACAGGGGACGACAGATACGCAGTATTTT. The V gene is TRBV4-1, the J gene TRBJ2-3; 10 bases are a match to TRBD1. With V trimmed by 3 bases and J by 3 bases, 3 bases remained unmatched. Per germline, CDR1 MGHRA and CDR2 YSYEKL. The CDR3 has 15 amino acids.

The chain combines TRBV2 with TRBJ2-7, with 13 bases matching TRBD2. Germline V gives CDR1 SNHLY, CDR2 FYNNEI. Trimming removed 5 bases from V and 3 bases from J; junction bases left unmatched: 4. The CDR3 sequence is 15 residues long. CDR3 region: CASSSRTSGGYEQYF. The CDR3 bases are TGTGCCAGCAGTTCCAGGACTAGCGGGGGCTACGAGCAGTACTTC.

The chain employs TRBV5-1 and TRBJ2-1, with 7 nucleotides matching TRBD1. CDR1 and CDR2 from the germline V gene are SGHRS and YFSETQ. The V gene end was trimmed by 1 base and the J gene end by 0 bases; junction bases not matched to a gene: 4. The CDR3 runs 16 residues. CDR3 bases: TGCGCCAGCAGCTTGCTAGGGGGCAGCTCCTACAATGAGCAGTTCTTC. It yields the protein CASSLLGGSSYNEQFF.

The V call is TRBV6-1, the J call TRBJ1-5; 11 bases map to TRBD1. Germline V CDR1 and CDR2: MNHNS, SASEGT. Trimming removed 2 bases from V and 7 bases from J; junction bases left unmatched: 4. There are 15 residues in the CDR3. The CDR3 loop is CASSEMGQGGQPQHF. The CDR3 DNA follows: TGTGCCAGCAGTGAAATGGGACAGGGGGGGCAGCCCCAGCATTTT.

The chain combines TRBV5-1 with TRBJ1-3, with D possibly matching TRBD1 (6 bases). CDR3 length: 15 residues. Trimming left V 5 bases short and J 6 bases short, with 18 bases between. CDR1 is SGHRS, CDR2 YFSETQ, per germline. Written as DNA, the CDR3 is TGCGCCAGCAGAAAACACACAGGGTTAGAAAACACCATATATTTT. Amino acids: CASRKHTGLENTIYF. The entire variable domain, with the rest obtained from reference TRBV5-1 and TRBJ1-3, is as follows: KAGVTQTPRYLIKTRGQQVTLSCSPISGHRSVSWYQQTPGQGLQFLFEYFSETQRNKGNFPGRFSGRQFSNSRSEMNVSTLELGDSALYLCASRKHTGLENTIYFGEGSWLTVV.

The rearrangement links TRBV2 to TRBJ1-1; no firm D call. V was cut by 3 bases and J by 2 bases, with 7 bases left in between. The CDR3 sequence is 13 residues long. Germline CDR1 reads SNHLY; CDR2 reads FYNNEI. The CDR3 region is CASSDRSNTEAFF. The CDR3 DNA is TGTGCCAGCAGTGATCGGTCAAACACTGAAGCTTTCTTT.

This chain uses TRBV2 with TRBJ1-1; no clear D. This CDR3 has 14 amino acids. CDR1 is SNHLY, CDR2 FYNNEI, per germline. The germline V and J ends were trimmed by 4 bases and 0 bases, with 9 bases remaining between them. The CDR3 bases are TGTGCCAGCAGTGGATTCGGGATGAACACTGAAGCTTTCTTT. The encoded protein is CASSGFGMNTEAFF.

V and J are TRBV19 and TRBJ1-1; the D gene is possibly TRBD1 (6 bases). The CDR3 spans 14 residues. Trimming cost V 1 base and J 4 bases, with 10 bases left between them. Germline V gene sequence: CDR1 LNHDA, CDR2 SQIVND (reference sequence). The CDR3, as DNA: TGTGCCAGTAGTATAGGAAACAGGGTCACTGAAGCTTTCTTT. Encoded protein: CASSIGNRVTEAFF.

V usage is TRBV28 and J usage is TRBJ2-1, with TRBD2 matching 11 bases. The length of the CDR3 is 17 residues. From germline, CDR1 is MDHEN and CDR2 SYDVKM. V dropped 5 bases and J dropped 1; count of bases not matched to a gene: 7. The CDR3 is CASSTASGGLSYNEQFF. In nucleotides, the CDR3 is TGTGCCAGCAGTACCGCTAGCGGGGGGTTGTCCTACAATGAGCAGTTCTTC.

Points on this clone: Relative to the germline gene, one junction end is altered; a read error may explain this. This sequence joins TRBV4-1 and TRBJ1-2; a weak D match, TRBD1 (5 bases). Germline CDR1 is MGHRA and CDR2 is YSYEKL. The CDR3 totals 14 residues. DNA of the CDR3: TGCGCCAGCAGCCAAGCCACAGGCCGCCAGGTTCTCCTCTTC. It translates to CASSQATGRQVLLF.

Concerning this clone: The junction departs from the called germline gene at one end, perhaps through a read error. V and J are TRBV6-5 and TRBJ1-2, with unresolved D. The CDR3 contains 13 residues. Germline CDR1 is MNHEY and CDR2 is SVGAGI. The CDR3 DNA reads as TGTGCCAGCAGTTACTCGGCCACAGACCAGATAGTCTTC. Encoded protein: CASSYSATDQIVF.

This chain connects TRBV2 to TRBJ1-1; D is possibly TRBD1 (5 bases). Germline loops: CDR1 SNHLY, CDR2 FYNNEI. V dropped 2 bases and J dropped 3 bases, with 16 bases sitting between them. This CDR3 has 16 residues. CDR3 region: CASSERLMTAYTEAFF. In DNA, the CDR3 is TGTGCCAGCAGTGAAAGATTGATGACAGCCTACACTGAAGCTTTCTTT. Variable domain in full (rest from reference TRBV2 and TRBJ1-1): EPEVTQTPSHQVTQMGQEVILRCVPISNHLYFYWYRQILGQKVEFLVSFYNNEISEKSEIFDDQFSVERPDGSNFTLKIRSTKLEDSAMYFCASSERLMTAYTEAFFGQGTRLTVV.

The V gene is TRBV5-5, the J gene TRBJ1-2; D not certain. CDR1 SGHKS and CDR2 YYEKEE come from the germline V gene (reference sequence). Trimming cost V 0 bases and J 8 bases, with 14 bases left between them. There are 14 residues in the CDR3. Here the CDR3 reads CASSLVGMVEGYTF. CDR3 DNA: TGTGCCAGCAGCTTGGTGGGCATGGTCGAGGGCTACACCTTC.

The chain links TRBV7-9 to TRBJ2-3; D might be TRBD1 (5 bases). Per the germline V gene, CDR1 is SEHNR and CDR2 is FQNEAQ (reference sequence). CDR3 size: 16 residues. The V and J ends lost 2 bases and 2 bases respectively, with 14 bases between them. CDR3 in amino acids: CASSLSDSPYTDTQYF. CDR3 DNA sequence: TGTGCCAGCAGCTTATCTGACAGCCCATACACAGATACGCAGTATTTT.

The chain links TRBV28 to TRBJ1-5; TRBD1 might be the D (5 bases). There are 16 residues in the CDR3. Trimming took 4 bases from V and 3 from J, leaving 16 bases between them. Germline CDR1 and CDR2: MDHEN and SYDVKM. CDR3 sequence (DNA): TGTGCCAGCAGTTCCCCAAGAAGGGGAACCAATCAGCCCCAGCATTTT. Translated: CASSSPRRGTNQPQHF.